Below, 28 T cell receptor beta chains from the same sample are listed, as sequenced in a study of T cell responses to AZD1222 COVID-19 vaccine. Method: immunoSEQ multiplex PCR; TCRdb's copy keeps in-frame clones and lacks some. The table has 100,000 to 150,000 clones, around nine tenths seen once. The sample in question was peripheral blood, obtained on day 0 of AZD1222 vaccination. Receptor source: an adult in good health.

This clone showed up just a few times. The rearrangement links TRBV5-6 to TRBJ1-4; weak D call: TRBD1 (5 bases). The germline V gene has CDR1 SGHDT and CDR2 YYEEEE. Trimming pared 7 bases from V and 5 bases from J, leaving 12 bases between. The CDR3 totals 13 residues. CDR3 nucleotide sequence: TGTGCCAGCCGGGACGGCCTCAATGAAAAACTGTTTTTT. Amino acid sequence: CASRDGLNEKLFF.

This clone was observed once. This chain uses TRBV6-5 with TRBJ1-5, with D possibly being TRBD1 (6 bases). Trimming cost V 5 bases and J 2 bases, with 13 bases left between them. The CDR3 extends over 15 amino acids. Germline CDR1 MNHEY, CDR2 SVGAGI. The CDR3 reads CASSPTPGGNQPQHF. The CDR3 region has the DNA TGTGCCAGCAGTCCGACCCCAGGGGGCAATCAGCCCCAGCATTTT.

CDR3 nucleotide sequence: TGTGCCACCAACTTCAGGGGGGATCAGCCCCAGCATTTT. Translated: CATNFRGDQPQHF. The chain has TRBV10-3 and TRBJ1-5, with 7 bases aligning to TRBD1. J gave up 5 bases and V 10 bases, and 8 bases lay outside the gene matches. Germline V gene sequence: CDR1 ENHRY, CDR2 SYGVKD. CDR3 length: 13 residues.

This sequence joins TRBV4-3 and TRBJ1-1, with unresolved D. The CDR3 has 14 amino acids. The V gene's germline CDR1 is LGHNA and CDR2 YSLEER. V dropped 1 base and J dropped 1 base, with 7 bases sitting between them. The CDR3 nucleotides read TGCGCCAGCAGCCAAGTCCGCCAGAACACTGAAGCTTTCTTT. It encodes CASSQVRQNTEAFF.

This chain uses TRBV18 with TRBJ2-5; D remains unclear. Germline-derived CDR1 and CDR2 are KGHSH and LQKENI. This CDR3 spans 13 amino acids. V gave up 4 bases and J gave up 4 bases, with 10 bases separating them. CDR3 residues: CASSQNFGETQYF. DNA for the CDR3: TGTGCCAGCTCACAGAACTTCGGAGAGACCCAGTACTTC. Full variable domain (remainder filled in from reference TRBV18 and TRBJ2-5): NAGVMQNPRHLVRRRGQEARLRCSPMKGHSHVYWYRQLPEEGLKFMVYLQKENIIDESGMPKERFSAEFPKEGPSILRIQQVVRGDSAAYFCASSQNFGETQYFGPGTRLLVL.

CDR3 in amino acids: CASSLDLGSGNTIYF. The CDR3, as DNA: TGTGCCAGCAGCTTAGATTTAGGGTCTGGAAACACCATATATTTT. J is TRBJ1-3 and V is TRBV11-2; D is unclear. With 0 bases removed from V and 1 base from J, the gap between germline ends came to 7 bases. Germline V gene data show CDR1 as SGHAT and CDR2 as FQNNGV. This CDR3 region has 15 residues.

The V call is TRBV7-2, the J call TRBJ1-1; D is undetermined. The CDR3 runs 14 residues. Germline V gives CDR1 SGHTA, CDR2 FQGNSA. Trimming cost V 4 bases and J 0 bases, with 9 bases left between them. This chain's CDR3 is CASSSGPLNTEAFF. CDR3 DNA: TGTGCCAGCAGCTCCGGACCGCTGAACACTGAAGCTTTCTTT.

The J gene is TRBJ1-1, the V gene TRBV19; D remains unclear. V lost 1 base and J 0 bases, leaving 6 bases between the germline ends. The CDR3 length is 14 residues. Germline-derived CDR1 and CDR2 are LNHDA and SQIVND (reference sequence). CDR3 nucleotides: TGTGCCAGTAGTATAGGGGTTATGAACACTGAAGCTTTCTTT. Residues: CASSIGVMNTEAFF.

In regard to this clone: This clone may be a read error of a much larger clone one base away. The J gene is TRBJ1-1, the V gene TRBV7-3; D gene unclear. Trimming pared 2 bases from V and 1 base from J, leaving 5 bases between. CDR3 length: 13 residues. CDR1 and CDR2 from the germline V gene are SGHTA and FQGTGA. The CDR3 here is CASSLLRNTEAFF. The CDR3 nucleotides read TGTGCCAGCAGCTTACTTAGGAACACTGAAGCTTTCTTT. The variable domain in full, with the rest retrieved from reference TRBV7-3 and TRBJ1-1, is GAGVSQTPSNKVTEKGKYVELRCDPISGHTALYWYRQSLGQGPEFLIYFQGTGAADDSGLPNDRFFAVRPEGSVSTLKIQRTERGDSAVYLCASSLLRNTEAFFGQGTRLTVV.

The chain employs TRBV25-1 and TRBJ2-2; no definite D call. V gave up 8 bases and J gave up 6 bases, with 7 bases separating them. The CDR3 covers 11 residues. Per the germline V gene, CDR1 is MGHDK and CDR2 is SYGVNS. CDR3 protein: CASFFSGELFF. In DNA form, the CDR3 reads TGTGCCAGCTTTTTCTCCGGGGAGCTGTTTTTT.

The DNA of the CDR3 is TGTGCCAGCAGTCAACGACTTGATAGGGCCTACGAGCAGTACTTC. Translated, it gives CASSQRLDRAYEQYF. The rearrangement uses TRBV2 and TRBJ2-7; D is ambiguous. Germline values: CDR1 SNHLY, CDR2 FYNNEI. The CDR3 is made up of 15 amino acids. Trimming pared 5 bases from V and 2 bases from J, leaving 16 bases between.

CDR3 sequence reads: CASSLELAREQFF. CDR3 bases: TGCGCCAGCAGCTTGGAACTAGCGAGGGAGCAGTTCTTC. The genes are TRBV5-1 and TRBJ2-1; 7 positions match TRBD2. The CDR3 sequence is 13 residues long. Losses at the gene ends were 0 bases for V and 10 bases for J; bases not matched to a gene: 4. Germline V lookup: CDR1 SGHRS, CDR2 YFSETQ.

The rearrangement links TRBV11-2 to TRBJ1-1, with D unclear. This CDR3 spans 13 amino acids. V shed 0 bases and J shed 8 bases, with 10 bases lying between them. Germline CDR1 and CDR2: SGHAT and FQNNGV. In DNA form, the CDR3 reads TGTGCCAGCAGCTTAGATCCAGAGACAGAAGCTTTCTTT. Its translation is CASSLDPETEAFF.

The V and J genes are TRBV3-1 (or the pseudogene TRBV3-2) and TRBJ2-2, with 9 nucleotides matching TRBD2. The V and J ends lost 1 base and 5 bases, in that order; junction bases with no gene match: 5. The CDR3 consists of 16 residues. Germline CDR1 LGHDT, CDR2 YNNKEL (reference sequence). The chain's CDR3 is CASSQGLTSGTGELFF. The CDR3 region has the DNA TGTGCCAGCAGCCAAGGTCTCACTAGCGGGACCGGGGAGCTGTTTTTT.

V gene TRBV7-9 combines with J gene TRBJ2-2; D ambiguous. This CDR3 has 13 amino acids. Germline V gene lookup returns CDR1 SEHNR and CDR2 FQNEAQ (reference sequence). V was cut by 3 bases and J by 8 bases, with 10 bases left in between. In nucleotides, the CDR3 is TGTGCCAGCAGCTTTGACGGACGTGGGGAGCTGTTTTTT. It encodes CASSFDGRGELFF. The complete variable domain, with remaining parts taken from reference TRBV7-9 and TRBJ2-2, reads DTGVSQNPRHKITKRGQNVTFRCDPISEHNRLYWYRQTLGQGPEFLTYFQNEAQLEKSRLLSDRFSAERPKGSFSTLEIQRTEQGDSAMYLCASSFDGRGELFFGEGSRLTVL.

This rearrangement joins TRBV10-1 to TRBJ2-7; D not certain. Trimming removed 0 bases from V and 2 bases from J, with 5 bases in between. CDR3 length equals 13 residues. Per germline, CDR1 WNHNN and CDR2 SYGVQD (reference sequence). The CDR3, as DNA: TGCGCCAGCAGTGAGTCCATTACCTACGAGCAGTACTTC. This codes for CASSESITYEQYF.

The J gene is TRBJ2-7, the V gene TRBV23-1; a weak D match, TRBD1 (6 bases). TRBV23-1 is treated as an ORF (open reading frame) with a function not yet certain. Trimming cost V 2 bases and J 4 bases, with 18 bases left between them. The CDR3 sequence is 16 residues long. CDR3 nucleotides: TGCGCCAGCAGTCAAGCGAGGACAGTCCAATTTTACGAGCAGTACTTC. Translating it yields CASSQARTVQFYEQYF.

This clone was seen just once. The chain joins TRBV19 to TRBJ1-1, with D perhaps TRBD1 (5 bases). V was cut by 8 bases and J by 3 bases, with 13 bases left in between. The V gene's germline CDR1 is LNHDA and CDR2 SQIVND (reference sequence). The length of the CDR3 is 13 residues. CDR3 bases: TGTGCCAGTGGGGAGACAGATCACACTGAAGCTTTCTTT. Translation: CASGETDHTEAFF. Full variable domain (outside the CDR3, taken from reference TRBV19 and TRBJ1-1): DGGITQSPKYLFRKEGQNVTLSCEQNLNHDAMYWYRQDPGQGLRLIYYSQIVNDFQKGDIAEGYSVSREKKESFPLTVTSAQKNPTAFYLCASGETDHTEAFFGQGTRLTVV.

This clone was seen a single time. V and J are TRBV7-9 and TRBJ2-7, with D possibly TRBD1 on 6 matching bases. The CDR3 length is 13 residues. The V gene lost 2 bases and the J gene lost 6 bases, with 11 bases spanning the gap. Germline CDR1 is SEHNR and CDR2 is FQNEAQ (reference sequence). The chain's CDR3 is CASSLTPGAEQYF. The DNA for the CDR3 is TGTGCCAGCAGCTTAACTCCAGGGGCCGAGCAGTACTTC.

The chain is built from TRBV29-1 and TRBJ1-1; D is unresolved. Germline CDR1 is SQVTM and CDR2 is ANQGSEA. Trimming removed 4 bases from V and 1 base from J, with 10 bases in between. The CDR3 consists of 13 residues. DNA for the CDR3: TGCAGCGTTGGGGTGGCGGGGAACACTGAAGCTTTCTTT. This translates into CSVGVAGNTEAFF.

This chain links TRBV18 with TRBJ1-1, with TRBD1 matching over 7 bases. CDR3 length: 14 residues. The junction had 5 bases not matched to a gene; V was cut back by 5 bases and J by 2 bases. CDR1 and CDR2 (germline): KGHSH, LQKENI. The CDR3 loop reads CASSSYRGNTEAFF. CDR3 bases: TGTGCCAGCTCATCGTACAGGGGTAACACTGAAGCTTTCTTT.

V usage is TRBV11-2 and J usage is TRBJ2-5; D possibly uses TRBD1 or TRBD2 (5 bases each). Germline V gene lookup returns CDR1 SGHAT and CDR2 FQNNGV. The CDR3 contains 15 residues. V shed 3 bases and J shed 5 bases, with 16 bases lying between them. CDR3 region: CASSFSAGRAETQYF. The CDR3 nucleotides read TGTGCCAGCAGCTTTAGTGCAGGGCGGGCCGAGACCCAGTACTTC.

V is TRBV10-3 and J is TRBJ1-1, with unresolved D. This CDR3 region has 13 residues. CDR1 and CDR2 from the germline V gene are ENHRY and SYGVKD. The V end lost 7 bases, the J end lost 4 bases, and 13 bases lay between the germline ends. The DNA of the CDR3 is TGTGCCATCACAGAAGGAGGCATCACTGAAGCTTTCTTT. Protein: CAITEGGITEAFF.

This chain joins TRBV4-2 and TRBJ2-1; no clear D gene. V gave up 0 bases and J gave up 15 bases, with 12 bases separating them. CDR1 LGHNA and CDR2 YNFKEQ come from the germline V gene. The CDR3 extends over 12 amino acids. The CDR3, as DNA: TGTGCCAGCAGCCAAGATGTTCGACTTCCGTTCTTC. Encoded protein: CASSQDVRLPFF.

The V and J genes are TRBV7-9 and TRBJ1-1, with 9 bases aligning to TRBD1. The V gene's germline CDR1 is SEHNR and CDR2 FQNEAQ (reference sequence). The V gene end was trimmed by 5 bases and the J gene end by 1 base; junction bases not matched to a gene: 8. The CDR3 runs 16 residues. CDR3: CASSVQPGQGNTEAFF. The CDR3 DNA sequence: TGTGCCAGCAGCGTTCAACCGGGACAGGGGAACACTGAAGCTTTCTTT.

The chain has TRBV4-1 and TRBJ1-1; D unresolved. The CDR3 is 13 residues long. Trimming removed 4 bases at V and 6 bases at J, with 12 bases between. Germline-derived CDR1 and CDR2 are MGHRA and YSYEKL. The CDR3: CASSLPLAPEAFF. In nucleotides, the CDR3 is TGCGCCAGCAGCCTCCCCCTGGCCCCTGAAGCTTTCTTT.

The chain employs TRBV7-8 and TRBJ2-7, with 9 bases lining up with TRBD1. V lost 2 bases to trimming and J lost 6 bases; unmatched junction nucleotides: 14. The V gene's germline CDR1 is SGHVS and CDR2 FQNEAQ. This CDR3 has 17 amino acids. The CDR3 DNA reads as TGTGCCAGCAGCTTACTGATCGGGGACAGGGAAAAAGGCGAGCAGTACTTC. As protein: CASSLLIGDREKGEQYF.

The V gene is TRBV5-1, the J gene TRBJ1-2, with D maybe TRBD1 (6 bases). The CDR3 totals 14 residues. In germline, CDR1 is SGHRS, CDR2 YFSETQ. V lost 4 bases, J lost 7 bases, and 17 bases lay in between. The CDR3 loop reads CASSRGETGFGYTF. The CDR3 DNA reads TGCGCCAGCAGCCGAGGAGAAACAGGGTTTGGCTACACCTTC.